This passage covers 32 T cell receptor beta chains from one sample sequenced in a study of blood T cell repertoires in COVID-19. Profiling relied on immunoSEQ multiplex PCR, and the TCRdb table lists in-frame clones only, not all of them. The sample includes fewer than 250,000 clones, roughly 84% of them seen just once. Sequenced input: peripheral blood. These receptors all come from a man younger than 40 with active or convalescent COVID-19.

The chain has TRBV3-1 (or the pseudogene TRBV3-2) and TRBJ1-1, with D possibly matching TRBD1 (6 bases). The CDR3 length is 13 residues. Germline-derived CDR1 and CDR2 are LGHDT and YNNKEL (reference sequence). V was trimmed by 7 bases and J by 5 bases, leaving 14 bases between them. The CDR3 reads CASTTGSGTEAFF. Here the CDR3 DNA reads TGTGCCAGCACCACAGGGTCGGGGACTGAAGCTTTCTTT.

A few counts support this clone. The CDR3 here is CASSITGAAGPNYGYTF. In DNA, the CDR3 is TGTGCCAGTAGTATAACCGGGGCAGCGGGTCCTAACTATGGCTACACCTTC. The chain couples TRBV19 to TRBJ1-2; tentatively, D is TRBD1 (5 bases). The CDR3 sequence is 17 residues long. The V end lost 2 bases, the J end lost 0 bases, and 16 bases lay between the germline ends. CDR1 is LNHDA and CDR2 is SQIVND in the germline V gene (reference sequence). The complete variable domain, with remaining parts taken from reference TRBV19 and TRBJ1-2, reads DGGITQSPKYLFRKEGQNVTLSCEQNLNHDAMYWYRQDPGQGLRLIYYSQIVNDFQKGDIAEGYSVSREKKESFPLTVTSAQKNPTAFYLCASSITGAAGPNYGYTFGSGTRLTVV.

This rearrangement joins TRBV30 to TRBJ2-6, with D tentatively TRBD1 (6 bases). This CDR3 is 17 amino acids long. Germline-derived CDR1 and CDR2 are GTSNPN and SVGIG (reference sequence). Trimming removed 0 bases from V and 0 bases from J, with 12 bases in between. The CDR3 protein is CAWSVRGTVSGANVLTF. The CDR3 DNA sequence: TGTGCCTGGAGTGTAAGGGGGACCGTCTCTGGGGCCAACGTCCTGACTTTC.

The CDR3 here is CASSIDFYTQYF. CDR3 nucleotide sequence: TGCGCCAGCAGTATAGACTTTTATACGCAGTATTTT. The chain uses TRBV5-1 and TRBJ2-3; D not certain. The ends were cut back, 5 bases at V and 7 bases at J, with 11 bases in the middle. Germline CDR1 and CDR2: SGHRS and YFSETQ. This CDR3 has 12 amino acids. The full variable domain, rest sourced from reference TRBV5-1 and TRBJ2-3, is KAGVTQTPRYLIKTRGQQVTLSCSPISGHRSVSWYQQTPGQGLQFLFEYFSETQRNKGNFPGRFSGRQFSNSRSEMNVSTLELGDSALYLCASSIDFYTQYFGPGTRLTVL.

The chain has TRBV9 and TRBJ2-1; 7 bases are shared with TRBD2. V shed 0 bases, J shed 8 bases, and the junction held 8 bases outside the gene matches. The CDR3 is 15 amino acids. CDR1 and CDR2 from the germline V gene are SGDLS and YYNGEE. Written as DNA, the CDR3 is TGTGCCAGCAGCGTAGACGACGGGAGGAAGTATGAGCAGTTCTTC. Translation: CASSVDDGRKYEQFF.

The V gene is TRBV4-2, the J gene TRBJ2-5, with a tentative D call TRBD2 (6 bases). V was trimmed by 4 bases and J by 2 bases, leaving 11 bases between them. This CDR3 contains 14 residues. Germline V gives CDR1 LGHNA, CDR2 YNFKEQ. Here the CDR3 reads CASSPLGGQETQYF. CDR3 bases: TGTGCCAGCAGCCCTCTGGGAGGACAAGAGACCCAGTACTTC.

This clone was observed once. The chain combines TRBV4-2 with TRBJ1-3; weak D call: TRBD1 (6 bases). With 3 bases removed from V and 3 bases from J, the gap between germline ends came to 18 bases. Germline V CDR1 and CDR2: LGHNA, YNFKEQ. The CDR3 has 17 amino acids. The CDR3 DNA reads as TGTGCCAGCAGCCATAGTTTAGGGGGGGCGGGTGGAAACACCATATATTTT. The encoded protein is CASSHSLGGAGGNTIYF.

The genes are TRBV6-2 or TRBV6-3 and TRBJ1-2, with 8 bases identical to TRBD1. This CDR3 region has 14 residues. Germline CDR1 reads MNHEY; CDR2 reads SVGEGT. The ends lost 2 bases at V and 8 bases at J; junction bases unmatched: 7. CDR3 protein: CASSYVQGARGYTF. CDR3 in DNA: TGTGCCAGCAGTTACGTGCAGGGGGCGCGGGGCTACACCTTC.

The rearrangement joins TRBV19 to TRBJ2-7, with D possibly being TRBD1 (6 bases). The germline V gene encodes CDR1 LNHDA and CDR2 SQIVND (reference sequence). Trimming left V 5 bases short and J 3 bases short, with 14 bases between. This CDR3 region has 14 residues. CDR3 in amino acids: CASSRDRTHYEQYF. The CDR3 region has the DNA TGTGCCAGTAGTCGAGACAGGACCCACTACGAGCAGTACTTC.

The sample holds a few counts of this clone. The gene calls are TRBV6-5 and TRBJ1-6; D is uncertain. Germline CDR1 and CDR2: MNHEY and SVGAGI. Trimming removed 3 bases at V and 2 bases at J, with 8 bases between. CDR3 size: 15 residues. Here the CDR3 reads CASSYRETYNSPLHF. CDR3 DNA sequence: TGTGCCAGCAGTTATCGGGAGACCTATAATTCACCCCTCCACTTT.

In this sample, this clone turned up once. The V and J genes are TRBV11-2 and TRBJ1-6, with D possibly being TRBD1 (5 bases). V was trimmed by 1 base and J by 0 bases, leaving 10 bases between them. The V gene's germline CDR1 is SGHAT and CDR2 FQNNGV. The CDR3 loop spans 17 amino acids. The CDR3 protein is CASSLVGGSSYNSPLHF. The CDR3 coding sequence is TGTGCCAGCAGCTTAGTGGGGGGGAGCTCCTATAATTCACCCCTCCACTTT.

This clone was observed a handful of times. The chain couples TRBV4-1 to TRBJ1-2; TRBD1 might be the D (6 bases). CDR3 size: 15 residues. The germline V and J ends were trimmed by 1 base and 5 bases, with 14 bases remaining between them. The germline CDR1 and CDR2 sequences are MGHRA and YSYEKL. Here the CDR3 DNA reads TGCGCCAGCAGCCAAGCTACAGGGATCCTTTATGGCTACACCTTC. Its translation: CASSQATGILYGYTF.

This clone was recorded only once. The chain has TRBV6-1 and TRBJ2-3, with 11 bases identical to TRBD2. The CDR3 extends over 15 amino acids. Germline-derived CDR1 and CDR2 are MNHNS and SASEGT. Trimming removed 1 base from V and 4 bases from J; junction bases left unmatched: 1. The CDR3 here is CASSEGTSGSDTQYF. The CDR3 DNA reads as TGTGCCAGCAGTGAAGGGACTAGCGGGTCAGATACGCAGTATTTT.

The chain couples TRBV18 to TRBJ2-7; 8 bases map to TRBD1. Germline V CDR1 and CDR2: KGHSH, LQKENI. This CDR3 is 14 amino acids long. V dropped 6 bases and J dropped 6; count of bases not matched to a gene: 10. For the CDR3, the DNA is TGTGCCAGCTCTGGTGAGACAGGGGTGAGCGAGCAGTACTTC. This translates into CASSGETGVSEQYF. The variable domain in full, with the rest retrieved from reference TRBV18 and TRBJ2-7, is NAGVMQNPRHLVRRRGQEARLRCSPMKGHSHVYWYRQLPEEGLKFMVYLQKENIIDESGMPKERFSAEFPKEGPSILRIQQVVRGDSAAYFCASSGETGVSEQYFGPGTRLTVT.

The chain uses TRBV30 and TRBJ1-3; D gene ambiguous. The CDR3 consists of 16 residues. Germline CDR1 reads GTSNPN; CDR2 reads SVGIG (reference sequence). Trimming stripped 0 bases from V and 0 bases from J, with 12 bases between. CDR3 protein: CAWSVNGLLSGNTIYF. DNA for the CDR3: TGTGCCTGGAGTGTAAACGGACTCCTCTCTGGAAACACCATATATTTT.

This clone was picked up one time. This sample also contains other DNA sequences that code for the same CDR3. V gene TRBV6-6 combines with J gene TRBJ2-7; maybe TRBD2 (6 bases). Between the trimmed V and J ends, which lost 5 bases and 7 bases, there was a span of 15 bases. The germline CDR1 and CDR2 sequences are MNHNY and SVGAGI (reference sequence). This CDR3 contains 13 residues. The chain's CDR3 is CASSTGTAREQYF. The DNA for the CDR3 is TGTGCCAGCAGTACCGGGACTGCCCGGGAGCAGTACTTC.

V and J are TRBV15 and TRBJ2-6; a weak D match, TRBD2 (5 bases). CDR3 size: 15 residues. V dropped 5 bases and J dropped 4 bases, with 12 bases sitting between them. Looked up from germline, CDR1 is LNHNV and CDR2 is YYDKDF (reference sequence). The CDR3 DNA reads TGTGCCACCAGCGGCGGGCTCTCCGGGGCCAACGTCCTGACTTTC. It translates to CATSGGLSGANVLTF.

This clone was seen just once. The rearrangement uses TRBV20-1 and TRBJ1-2; the match to TRBD1 covers 7 bases. V was clipped by 3 bases and J by 5 bases; unmatched bases: 6. CDR1 and CDR2 (germline): DFQATT, SNEGSKA (reference sequence). This CDR3 spans 13 amino acids. The DNA for the CDR3 is TGCAGTGCTAGTGACAGGGTGTGGTATGGCTACACCTTC. Translation gives CSASDRVWYGYTF.

The rearrangement joins TRBV29-1 to TRBJ2-7, with TRBD1 matching 7 bases. After removal of 6 bases from V and 4 bases from J, the junction contained 6 bases not matched to a gene. The CDR3 consists of 12 residues. Germline CDR1 is SQVTM and CDR2 is ANQGSEA. The CDR3 DNA reads TGCAGCGTCCGGACAGGATATTACGAGCAGTACTTC. It codes for CSVRTGYYEQYF.

This chain joins TRBV28 and TRBJ2-5; D perhaps matches TRBD1 (6 bases). Germline V gene sequence: CDR1 MDHEN, CDR2 SYDVKM. The CDR3 length is 14 residues. V lost 5 bases and J lost 2, with 12 bases in between. The DNA for the CDR3 is TGTGCCAGCAGTCCCACAGGGTTTCAAGAGACCCAGTACTTC. This encodes CASSPTGFQETQYF.

The V gene is TRBV7-2, the J gene TRBJ1-1; 7 nucleotides match TRBD1. Germline V gene sequence: CDR1 SGHTA, CDR2 FQGNSA. CDR3 length: 15 amino acids. With V trimmed by 5 bases and J by 5 bases, 11 bases remained unmatched. This CDR3 reads CASSPTRQGVTEAFF. The CDR3 DNA reads as TGTGCCAGCAGCCCAACACGACAGGGCGTGACTGAAGCTTTCTTT.

This clone was counted a single time. The gene calls are TRBV11-3 and TRBJ2-1; 8 nucleotides line up with TRBD1. Trimming at V came to 1 base and at J to 4 bases, leaving 3 bases not matched to a gene. This CDR3 is built from 15 residues. Per germline, CDR1 SGHNT and CDR2 YENEEA. The CDR3 loop reads CASSLGRGPYNEQFF. The CDR3 bases are TGTGCCAGCAGCTTAGGCAGGGGGCCTTACAATGAGCAGTTCTTC.

The CDR3 reads CASSSRDRGTDTQYF. CDR3 coding DNA: TGTGCCAGCAGCTCCCGGGACAGGGGGACAGATACGCAGTATTTT. The V gene is TRBV11-3, the J gene TRBJ2-3, with 11 bases that match TRBD1. CDR3 size: 15 residues. J lost 3 bases, V lost 4 bases, and 3 bases had no gene match. Per the germline V gene, CDR1 is SGHNT and CDR2 is YENEEA.

This clone appeared a single time. The rearrangement links TRBV7-3 to TRBJ2-1; 7 bases agree with TRBD1. Germline CDR1 is SGHTA and CDR2 is FQGTGA. The length of the CDR3 is 15 residues. J lost 2 bases, V lost 3 bases, and 4 bases had no gene match. The CDR3 sequence is CASSFDDRAYNEQFF. The CDR3, as DNA: TGTGCCAGCAGCTTTGATGACAGGGCCTACAATGAGCAGTTCTTC.

The rearrangement joins TRBV28 to TRBJ2-7, with 8 bases matching TRBD1. CDR1 MDHEN and CDR2 SYDVKM come from the germline V gene. With 1 base clipped from V and 4 bases from J, the junction kept 3 bases outside the gene matches. There are 14 residues in the CDR3. CDR3 amino acids: CASSLSGGGYEQYF. Here the CDR3 DNA reads TGTGCCAGCAGTTTATCAGGGGGCGGATACGAGCAGTACTTC.

The chain couples TRBV19 to TRBJ2-5; possibly TRBD1 for D (5 bases). The V gene's germline CDR1 is LNHDA and CDR2 SQIVND (reference sequence). Trimming stripped 3 bases from V and 0 bases from J, with 5 bases between. The CDR3 length is 13 residues. The CDR3 spells CASSMTDQETQYF. The CDR3 bases are TGTGCCAGTAGTATGACAGACCAAGAGACCCAGTACTTC.

The CDR3 DNA follows: TGTGCCAGCAGCTCAGGACTAGCAAGCACAGATACGCAGTATTTT. Protein product: CASSSGLASTDTQYF. V usage is TRBV11-2 and J usage is TRBJ2-3; 8 nucleotides align to TRBD2. Germline CDR1 is SGHAT and CDR2 is FQNNGV. This CDR3 is 15 amino acids long. V dropped 4 bases and J dropped 0; count of bases not matched to a gene: 3.

The V and J genes are TRBV4-1 and TRBJ2-3; the match to TRBD1 covers 7 bases. CDR1 is MGHRA and CDR2 is YSYEKL in the germline V gene. V lost 3 bases, J lost 4 bases, and 1 base stayed unmatched. CDR3 size: 13 residues. CDR3 bases: TGCGCCAGCAGCCAGGGGACAGCAGATACGCAGTATTTT. It translates to CASSQGTADTQYF.

The V call is TRBV2, the J call TRBJ1-1, with D unresolved. This CDR3 has 14 amino acids. Trimming left V 7 bases short and J 5 bases short, with 17 bases between. Germline CDR1 SNHLY, CDR2 FYNNEI. CDR3 protein: CASMPPVLRTEAFF. CDR3 nucleotide sequence: TGTGCCAGCATGCCCCCAGTCCTGAGGACTGAAGCTTTCTTT.

This clone has just a few counts. This sequence joins TRBV5-5 and TRBJ2-7; 7 nucleotides line up with TRBD1. CDR3 size: 14 residues. After removal of 6 bases from V and 2 bases from J, the junction contained 8 bases not matched to a gene. Germline V gene sequence: CDR1 SGHKS, CDR2 YYEKEE (reference sequence). CDR3 residues: CASNAGTEAYEQYF. The CDR3 coding sequence is TGTGCCAGCAACGCCGGGACAGAAGCCTACGAGCAGTACTTC.

The chain uses TRBV19 and TRBJ1-3, with TRBD1 identical over 10 bases. The germline V gene encodes CDR1 LNHDA and CDR2 SQIVND (reference sequence). CDR3 length: 18 amino acids. J gave up 3 bases and V 3 bases, and 11 bases lay outside the gene matches. The CDR3 DNA follows: TGTGCCAGTAGTATCCCGAGGGACAGGGGCCTCGATGGAAACACCATATATTTT. Translated, it gives CASSIPRDRGLDGNTIYF.

The sample holds one count of this clone. The gene calls are TRBV30 and TRBJ1-4; no firm D call. Looked up from germline, CDR1 is GTSNPN and CDR2 is SVGIG (reference sequence). The CDR3 runs to 16 residues. The ends were cut back, 5 bases at V and 5 bases at J, with 21 bases in the middle. The CDR3 spells CAWGSRRSYSNEKLFF. DNA for the CDR3: TGTGCCTGGGGCTCGAGGCGGTCGTACTCAAATGAAAAACTGTTTTTT.